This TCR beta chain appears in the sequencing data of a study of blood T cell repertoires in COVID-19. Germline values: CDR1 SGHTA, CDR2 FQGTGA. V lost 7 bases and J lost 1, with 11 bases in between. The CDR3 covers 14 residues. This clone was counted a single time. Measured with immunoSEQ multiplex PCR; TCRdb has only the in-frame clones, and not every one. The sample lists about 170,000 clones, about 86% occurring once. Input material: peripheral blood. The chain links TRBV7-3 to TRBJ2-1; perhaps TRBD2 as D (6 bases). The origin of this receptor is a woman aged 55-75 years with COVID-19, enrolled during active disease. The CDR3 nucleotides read TGTGCCAGCAAAGTAGCGGAATCCTACAATGAGCAGTTCTTC. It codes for CASKVAESYNEQFF.